The entry below gives a single T cell receptor (beta chain) sequence along with its context. The sample comes from a study of blood T cell repertoires in COVID-19. Turning to the study itself: Material from acute and convalescent COVID-19 was sourced from the United States, Italy and Spain. T cells, B-cell-depleted T cells, or PBMCs provided the cDNA or gDNA that served as material.

The CDR3 contains 14 residues. The germline CDR1 and CDR2 sequences are LNHDA and SQIVND (reference sequence). Losses at the gene ends were 7 bases for V and 4 bases for J; bases not matched to a gene: 6. Under the authors' procedure: Reference gene primer amplification in the assay estimated nucleated cell counts. This table comes from immunoSEQ multiplex PCR, and its TCRdb copy is limited to in-frame clones, with some not included. The V and J calls and the clone size are those of that table, but D and trimming were determined from the DNA. The repertoire holds about 250,000 clones, about 91% seen once, with over 1.2% in the top ten.

This receptor was taken from a man older than 75 with acute or convalescent COVID-19. The chain has TRBV19 and TRBJ1-2; 10 positions agree with TRBD1. Input material: peripheral blood. The CDR3 DNA reads as TGTGCCAGTACCCTGACAGGGGGCGCCTATGGCTACACCTTC. Translated, it gives CASTLTGGAYGYTF.